The subject of this entry is one T cell receptor (beta chain). This entry comes from a study of CD8+ T cells in alopecia areata. cDNA serving as the sequencing template came from extracted, reverse transcribed RNA. Assay: immunoSEQ multiplex PCR; the TCRdb copy retains only in-frame clones and omits some. Among around 97,000 clones listed, 86% were seen once. As to treatment: oral pan-JAK inhibitor, 5-10 mg twice daily. The source of this sequence is a human donor with alopecia areata. Sequenced here: CD8+ T cells sorted from blood, sampled at week 34, from a patient treated with tofacitinib.

The CDR3 DNA follows: TGTGCCAGCTCGTGGGGCAGGGTGAACACTGAAGCTTTCTTT. Protein product: CASSWGRVNTEAFF. This chain uses TRBV19 with TRBJ1-1; possibly TRBD1 for D (5 bases). CDR1 and CDR2 from the germline V gene are LNHDA and SQIVND (reference sequence). This CDR3 spans 14 amino acids. Trimming pared 9 bases from V and 0 bases from J, leaving 14 bases between. Looking up the rest from reference TRBV19 and TRBJ1-1 gives the full variable domain: DGGITQSPKYLFRKEGQNVTLSCEQNLNHDAMYWYRQDPGQGLRLIYYSQIVNDFQKGDIAEGYSVSREKKESFPLTVTSAQKNPTAFYLCASSWGRVNTEAFFGQGTRLTVV.